The TCR beta chain under discussion was sequenced for a study of Graves' ophthalmopathy and Graves' hyperthyroidism. In its sample, this clonotype was seen many times. Its antigen is unidentified. Beta-chain TCR CDR3 regions were amplified from RNA transcripts. The library came from an HTBI-primed first-round RT-PCR and a second-round multiplex PCR. TCRdb itself ran the multiplex PCR reads through MiXCR, one entry per CDR3 protein. The data hold under 400,000 distinct CDR3 sequences, with 15% to 20% observed a single time. Germline CDR1 SGHAT, CDR2 FQNNGV. The CDR3 covers 16 residues. With V trimmed by 5 bases and J by 7 bases, 15 bases remained unmatched. Patients with other autoimmune diseases, uncontrolled infections, pregnancy or lactation were excluded. Clinicians made diagnoses from clinical symptoms, serum thyroxine, TRAb, thyroid ultrasound and orbital computed tomography. Fresh peripheral blood, around 10 ml, was the PBMC source.

General study points: Most thyroid clonotypes expanded beyond 0.001 frequency were also found in blood.

The gene calls are TRBV11-2 and TRBJ1-2, with TRBD1 matching over 8 bases. Material for sequencing was peripheral blood. The TCR sequence derives from an adult man with Graves' ophthalmopathy. The CDR3 is CASSRTGSVGGFGYTF. For the CDR3, the DNA is TGTGCCAGCAGCCGGACAGGGAGTGTCGGTGGGTTTGGCTACACCTTC.